This passage covers 23 T cell receptor beta chains from one sample sequenced in a study of CD8+CD57+ T cells in acquired aplastic anemia. Researchers used genomic DNA as the template to profile TCR beta VDJ and CDR3. TCRdb itself ran the reads through MiXCR, one entry per CDR3 protein. This table holds 150,000 to 200,000 distinct CDR3 sequences, 48% found once. Before being chosen for sequencing, patients had shown CD8+CD57+ cell expansion by flow cytometry. Sequencing input: sorted CD4+, CD8+, or CD8+CD57+ T cells (not recorded which) from PBMCs. All receptors derive from a human donor with aplastic anemia.

This clonotype was picked up many times. This sequence joins TRBV5-6 and TRBJ1-5; 8 bases fit TRBD1. Germline CDR1 is SGHDT and CDR2 is YYEEEE. The CDR3 runs to 16 residues. Unmatched junction bases numbered 12, after V lost 4 bases and J lost 6 bases. In nucleotides, the CDR3 is TGTGCCAGCAGCCTTAAACAGGGACAGGTTGGTCAGCCCCAGCATTTT. Amino acid sequence: CASSLKQGQVGQPQHF.

As for this clonotype: A junction boundary mismatches the germline segment, possibly from a read error. The chain's CDR3 is CASSPRLDTDTHYF. DNA for the CDR3: TGTGCCAGCAGTCCAAGACTAGACACAGATACGCATTATTTT. The V gene is TRBV2, the J gene TRBJ2-3; weak D call: TRBD2 (6 bases). The germline gives CDR1 SNHLY, CDR2 FYNNEI. The CDR3 length is 14 residues.

This clonotype was seen a few times. J is TRBJ2-2 and V is TRBV12-3 or TRBV12-4; TRBD2 matches at 7 bases. V gave up 6 bases and J gave up 0 bases; unmatched junction bases: 16. The CDR3 contains 19 residues. The CDR3 protein is CASSPTWGSLAANTGELFF. As DNA, the CDR3 is TGTGCCAGCAGCCCCACCTGGGGCAGTCTAGCGGCGAACACCGGGGAGCTGTTTTTT.

This clonotype was counted ten times or more. The chain combines TRBV6-5 with TRBJ2-3; D possibly corresponds to TRBD2 (7 bases). Looked up from germline, CDR1 is MNHEY and CDR2 is SVGAGI. Trimming removed 6 bases at V and 4 bases at J, with 14 bases between. CDR3 size: 14 residues. The chain's CDR3 is CASRGGASPDTQYF. In nucleotides, the CDR3 is TGTGCCAGCAGGGGGGGGGCCAGCCCAGATACGCAGTATTTT.

DNA of the CDR3: TGTGCCAGCGGCAGCGGGGGCACCTACGAGCAGTACTTC. The encoded protein is CASGSGGTYEQYF. The chain uses TRBV25-1 and TRBJ2-7; TRBD2 agrees at 8 bases. Trimming at V came to 8 bases and at J to 2 bases, leaving 5 bases not matched to a gene. The germline V gene has CDR1 MGHDK and CDR2 SYGVNS. The CDR3 contains 13 residues.

In this sample, this clonotype turned up a few times. J is TRBJ2-1 and V is TRBV6-1, with D uncertain. CDR3 length: 15 residues. V was pared by 6 bases and J by 1 base, with 13 bases between. Germline V CDR1 and CDR2: MNHNS, SASEGT. The CDR3 here is CASSPDRTSYNEQFF. Here the CDR3 DNA reads TGTGCCAGCAGCCCCGACCGTACATCCTACAATGAGCAGTTCTTC.

The table lists this clonotype with many counts. The chain combines TRBV4-1 with TRBJ2-2; either TRBD1 or TRBD2 may fit D (6 bases each). Germline values: CDR1 MGHRA, CDR2 YSYEKL. This CDR3 is 15 amino acids long. V was cut by 0 bases and J by 6 bases, with 11 bases left in between. The CDR3 DNA reads TGCGCCAGCAGCCAAGACGGGGGCAGGGCCGGGGAGCTGTTTTTT. It codes for CASSQDGGRAGELFF.

This clonotype was seen more than once but under ten times. Being one base from a much bigger clone, this may be a read error. The V call is TRBV7-2, the J call TRBJ1-3; D ambiguous. The CDR3 totals 11 residues. Germline V gene lookup returns CDR1 SGHTA and CDR2 FQGNSA. The CDR3 reads CASSFGNTVYF. The CDR3 DNA reads TGTGCCAGCAGCTTCGGGAACACCGTATATTTT.

This chain uses TRBV7-8 with TRBJ2-5, with TRBD1 matching 8 bases. The CDR3 length is 16 residues. The germline V gene has CDR1 SGHVS and CDR2 FQNEAQ. V was clipped by 5 bases and J by 5 bases; unmatched bases: 13. In nucleotides, the CDR3 is TGTGCCAGCAGCGACACCGGGACAGGAGTTTTGGAGACCCAGTACTTC. Its translation is CASSDTGTGVLETQYF.

This clonotype was seen ten or more times. The rearrangement joins TRBV11-2 to TRBJ2-3, with TRBD2 identical over 8 bases. The CDR3 runs 15 residues. The V and J ends lost 1 base and 4 bases, in that order; junction bases with no gene match: 4. Germline V gene data show CDR1 as SGHAT and CDR2 as FQNNGV. CDR3 sequence (DNA): TGTGCCAGCAGCTTAGTAGCTAGCGGGTCAGATACGCAGTATTTT. Translating it yields CASSLVASGSDTQYF.

This clonotype was recorded once. The V call is TRBV20-1, the J call TRBJ1-2; weak D call: TRBD1 (5 bases). The CDR3 sequence is 13 residues long. The V and J ends lost 0 bases and 3 bases respectively, with 8 bases between them. Germline values: CDR1 DFQATT, CDR2 SNEGSKA (reference sequence). CDR3 region: CSARDNRHYGYTF. For the CDR3, the DNA is TGCAGTGCTAGAGATAACAGGCACTATGGCTACACCTTC.

Ten or more counts support this clonotype. V gene TRBV6-1 combines with J gene TRBJ2-1, with D possibly TRBD2 on 5 matching bases. The V end was cut by 7 bases, the J end by 7 bases, with 11 bases between. This CDR3 contains 12 residues. Per germline, CDR1 MNHNS and CDR2 SASEGT. CDR3 nucleotides: TGTGCCAGCATTTGGTCGGGGAATGAGCAGTTCTTC. Amino acid sequence: CASIWSGNEQFF.

V and J are TRBV7-3 and TRBJ1-1, with a weak D call TRBD1 (5 bases). Trimming removed 5 bases from V and 4 bases from J, with 14 bases in between. This CDR3 spans 14 amino acids. Germline-derived CDR1 and CDR2 are SGHTA and FQGTGA. The CDR3 sequence: CASSPAGASTEAFF. The CDR3 DNA sequence: TGTGCCAGCAGCCCCGCCGGGGCGAGCACTGAAGCTTTCTTT.

This clonotype was observed many times. The chain couples TRBV9 to TRBJ1-5, with a possible D match to TRBD1 (6 bases). V lost 3 bases and J 0 bases, leaving 10 bases between the germline ends. CDR1 SGDLS and CDR2 YYNGEE come from the germline V gene. CDR3 length: 15 residues. The CDR3 coding sequence is TGTGCCAGCAGCGCCCAGGACAGTAGCAATCAGCCCCAGCATTTT. This sequence encodes CASSAQDSSNQPQHF.

This clonotype turned up a few times. The chain employs TRBV20-1 and TRBJ2-7, with 10 bases lining up with TRBD1. Germline V gene data show CDR1 as DFQATT and CDR2 as SNEGSKA (reference sequence). With V trimmed by 5 bases and J by 5 bases, 9 bases remained unmatched. The CDR3 has 14 amino acids. Here the CDR3 reads CSAQLGQGTNEQYF. CDR3 sequence (DNA): TGCAGTGCTCAATTGGGACAGGGGACAAACGAGCAGTACTTC.

The gene calls are TRBV20-1 and TRBJ2-3, with TRBD2 as a possible D gene (5 bases). Germline V gene lookup returns CDR1 DFQATT and CDR2 SNEGSKA (reference sequence). The V end was cut by 6 bases, the J end by 1 base, with 11 bases between. The CDR3 runs to 13 residues. The CDR3 here is CSAEVGGTDTQYF. The CDR3 bases are TGCAGTGCCGAGGTCGGGGGCACAGATACGCAGTATTTT.

The chain carries TRBV30 and TRBJ1-1; D possibly corresponds to TRBD1 (6 bases). Germline V gives CDR1 GTSNPN, CDR2 SVGIG (reference sequence). Deletions cut 7 bases from V and 5 bases from J, with 20 bases between. The CDR3 is 14 amino acids. The CDR3 DNA is TGTGCCTTCCGGGACAAGGGGCTGGAAACTGAAGCTTTCTTT. Protein: CAFRDKGLETEAFF.

This clonotype is categorized as medium-sized. The chain combines TRBV19 with TRBJ1-6, with D perhaps matching TRBD1 (5 bases). V shed 5 bases and J shed 8 bases, with 16 bases lying between them. This CDR3 has 15 residues. CDR1 and CDR2 (germline): LNHDA, SQIVND (reference sequence). The CDR3 protein is CASSLRDGLYSPLHF. For the CDR3, the DNA is TGTGCCAGTAGTCTCCGGGACGGACTATATTCACCCCTCCACTTT.

The chain employs TRBV6-1 and TRBJ2-7; D is unresolved. Trimming stripped 2 bases from V and 3 bases from J, with 8 bases between. The CDR3 is 13 residues long. Germline V gene data show CDR1 as MNHNS and CDR2 as SASEGT. The DNA of the CDR3 is TGTGCCAGCAGTGAACGGGCCTTCTACGAGCAGTACTTC. It encodes CASSERAFYEQYF.

The chain is built from TRBV29-1 and TRBJ2-1; D ambiguous. Trimming cost V 4 bases and J 7 bases, with 23 bases left between them. The CDR3 extends over 16 amino acids. Germline V gene lookup returns CDR1 SQVTM and CDR2 ANQGSEA. The CDR3 spells CSVVSSRVRATNEQFF. For the CDR3, the DNA is TGCAGCGTTGTCTCCTCCCGGGTTCGGGCTACAAATGAGCAGTTCTTC.

This clonotype showed up just once. This chain's CDR3 is CTGSLAAYEQYF. The CDR3 coding sequence is TGTACCGGCAGCTTGGCGGCCTACGAGCAGTACTTC. This chain uses TRBV5-4 with TRBJ2-7, with unresolved D. The CDR3 runs to 12 residues. Germline CDR1 and CDR2: SGHNT and YYREEE (reference sequence).

The J gene is TRBJ2-5, the V gene TRBV7-2; D call uncertain. Germline V gives CDR1 SGHTA, CDR2 FQGNSA. The CDR3 has 14 amino acids. The V gene lost 5 bases and the J gene lost 1 base, with 11 bases spanning the gap. The CDR3 DNA reads as TGTGCCAGCAGCCGGGCGTCGAGCCAAGAGACCCAGTACTTC. This codes for CASSRASSQETQYF.

This clonotype was seen many times. This sequence joins TRBV29-1 and TRBJ1-4, with D possibly matching TRBD1 (5 bases). Looked up from germline, CDR1 is SQVTM and CDR2 is ANQGSEA. The CDR3 consists of 13 residues. The germline V and J ends were trimmed by 4 bases and 8 bases, with 14 bases remaining between them. The CDR3 DNA follows: TGCAGCGTTGCGGGACCCGGAGGGGAAAAACTGTTTTTT. As protein: CSVAGPGGEKLFF.